This T cell receptor beta chain derives from a study of cytomegalovirus exposure and HLA in healthy donors. Study-wide results and limits: It was in a later analysis that TCR association rates were seen to vary by HLA locus, highest for DRB1 and lowest for HLA-C. In a later analysis, TCR beta V- and J-gene trimming was associated with a missense DCLRE1C variant.

V dropped 0 bases and J dropped 10 bases, with 11 bases sitting between them. The CDR3 loop spans 14 amino acids. Per the germline V gene, CDR1 is SGHDT and CDR2 is YYEEEE. On this clone itself: Antigen: not known.

The primer mix had 60 Vbeta and 13 Jbeta primers. Profiling relied on immunoSEQ multiplex PCR, and the TCRdb table lists in-frame clones only, not all of them. The sample contains fewer than 200,000 clones, roughly 80% of which appear only once. This chain links TRBV5-6 with TRBJ1-6; D might be TRBD1 (5 bases). The TCR sequence derives from a man younger than 45 in good health and CMV-seropositive. Sequenced input: PBMCs. The CDR3 DNA reads TGTGCCAGCAGCTTGGATAGGGGAAACTCACCCCTCCACTTT. Translated, it gives CASSLDRGNSPLHF.